The clone carrying this T cell receptor (beta chain) occurred once. What it binds is not known. The sample originates from a study of cytomegalovirus exposure and HLA in healthy donors. The study, taken as a whole, reports: CMV antigen specificity of three CMV-associated chains was confirmed in vitro.

The PCR was carried out with 60 Vbeta primers and 13 Jbeta primers. The data were produced by immunoSEQ multiplex PCR, yet TCRdb's version contains in-frame clones alone and is incomplete. The table lists 200,000 to 250,000 clones, 83% of them singletons. V lost 0 bases to trimming and J lost 8 bases; unmatched junction nucleotides: 9. This CDR3 has 16 amino acids. Germline CDR1 reads SNHLY; CDR2 reads FYNNEI. The source of this sequence is a girl between 10 and 17 years old in good health and CMV-seronegative. The chain recombines TRBV2 with TRBJ1-2; 10 nucleotides agree with TRBD1. Sequencing was performed on PBMCs. CDR3 nucleotides: TGTGCCAGCAGTGAAGCATCAGGGACAGGGGCTTACGGCTACACCTTC. Its translation is CASSEASGTGAYGYTF.